These T cell receptor beta chains were read from a single sample in a study of OX40 agonist ivuxolimab in advanced cancers. Sequenced by immunoSEQ multiplex PCR; TCRdb stores in-frame clones only, minus some. Among about 120,000 clones, approximately 90% were seen once, and the ten largest hold approximately 0.51%. The sequencing used CD4+ or CD8+ T cells sorted from blood, collected in a trial of the OX40 agonist ivuxolimab. These receptor sequences come from an adult with an advanced solid tumor such as melanoma, head and neck, liver or kidney cancer. Each CDR3 is given without its conserved first and last residue.

j_call: TRBJ2-5; v_call: TRBV2; cdr3_aa: ASKTQGAGETQY
j_call: TRBJ1-4; v_call: TRBV18; cdr3_aa: ASSNGVNEKLF
j_call: TRBJ1-2; v_call: TRBV6-5; cdr3_aa: ASKVSSGYGYT
j_call: TRBJ2-3; v_call: TRBV10-1; cdr3_aa: ASSRVPLRADTQY
j_call: TRBJ2-4; v_call: TRBV2; cdr3_aa: ASSDLGRRAKNIQY
j_call: TRBJ2-2; v_call: TRBV28; cdr3_aa: ASSLSFLPGGELF
j_call: TRBJ1-1; v_call: TRBV5-1; cdr3_aa: ASSSTQPGATEAF
j_call: TRBJ2-2; v_call: TRBV28; cdr3_aa: ASSSESGARSRELF
j_call: TRBJ1-2; v_call: TRBV27; cdr3_aa: ASSLSVVGGYT
j_call: TRBJ1-5; v_call: TRBV6-4; cdr3_aa: ASSETGGNNQPQH
j_call: TRBJ1-3; v_call: TRBV30; cdr3_aa: ACAPRTGLFGNTIY
j_call: TRBJ1-5; v_call: TRBV5-6; cdr3_aa: ASSLRGTGGNQPQH
j_call: TRBJ2-2; v_call: TRBV15; cdr3_aa: ATSRDVAPNTGELF
j_call: TRBJ1-6; v_call: TRBV7-2; cdr3_aa: ASSPPGAGTANSPLH
j_call: TRBJ2-3; v_call: TRBV5-8; cdr3_aa: ASSPSGARTDTQY
j_call: TRBJ2-7; v_call: TRBV5-1; cdr3_aa: ASSNRDRASYEQY
j_call: TRBJ2-7; v_call: TRBV6-6; cdr3_aa: ASSQTLAGGAYEQY
j_call: TRBJ2-7; v_call: TRBV6-1; cdr3_aa: ASSEEPGPYEQY
j_call: TRBJ2-1; v_call: TRBV20-1; cdr3_aa: SASRGNEQF
j_call: TRBJ1-5; v_call: TRBV6-5; cdr3_aa: ASSSDSGLNQPQH
j_call: TRBJ2-3; v_call: TRBV4-3; cdr3_aa: ASSQDRRGTDTQY
j_call: TRBJ1-6; v_call: TRBV5-1; cdr3_aa: ASSLTASSYNSPLH
j_call: TRBJ2-5; v_call: TRBV6-5; cdr3_aa: ASSYSLVGGRETQY
j_call: TRBJ2-6; v_call: TRBV7-2; cdr3_aa: ASRTGLTGGANVLT
j_call: TRBJ1-6; v_call: TRBV28; cdr3_aa: ASRRTGGLRGSPLH
j_call: TRBJ2-7; v_call: TRBV9; cdr3_aa: ASSPRGPGTDYEQY
j_call: TRBJ2-3; v_call: TRBV29-1; cdr3_aa: SVQSYRIIPTDTQY
j_call: TRBJ2-5; v_call: TRBV7-2; cdr3_aa: ASSKQGAVETQY
j_call: TRBJ1-1; v_call: TRBV6-1; cdr3_aa: ASSDRENTEAF
j_call: TRBJ2-1; v_call: TRBV4-3; cdr3_aa: ASSQPGAAGGGEQF
j_call: TRBJ1-2; v_call: TRBV20-1; cdr3_aa: SAPENYGYT
j_call: TRBJ1-2; v_call: TRBV2; cdr3_aa: ATSDGHYGYT
j_call: TRBJ2-3; v_call: TRBV30; cdr3_aa: AWSVISGDTQY
j_call: TRBJ2-3; v_call: TRBV4-3; cdr3_aa: ASSQNPGATDTQY
j_call: TRBJ2-7; v_call: TRBV19; cdr3_aa: ASTRGDSYEQY
j_call: TRBJ2-7; v_call: TRBV11-3; cdr3_aa: ASSLGQGREQY
j_call: TRBJ1-1; v_call: TRBV2; cdr3_aa: ASRDQTGNTEAF
j_call: TRBJ1-5; v_call: TRBV7-8; cdr3_aa: ASSPSRSLGNQPQH
j_call: TRBJ2-5; v_call: TRBV2; cdr3_aa: AVGTGRETQY
j_call: TRBJ2-1; v_call: TRBV6-6; cdr3_aa: ASVGQGAGNEQF
j_call: TRBJ1-1; v_call: TRBV6-6; cdr3_aa: ASSYGPGQGTEAF